This T cell receptor delta chain derives from a study of Vδ1+ human thymocytes. Study-wide results and caveats: Thymic delta-chain repertoires held roughly 20% Vdelta2 sequences and few Vdelta3, despite high sort purity. Thymic TRG and TRD repertoires appeared highly polyclonal, with Gaussian CDR3 length distributions. Bulk repertoire data may be misinterpreted because of unexpected Vdelta2 sequences.

Germline V gene lookup returns CDR1 TSWWSYY and CDR2 QGS. V lost 2 bases and J lost 1; bases outside the gene matches: 10. This CDR3 has 18 amino acids. As to this clone: Antigen: not known.

Thymocytes were sorted as CD3+ TCRVdelta1+ TCRVdelta2- after alphabeta T cell depletion. Purity of the sorted Vdelta1+ thymocytes ranged from about 96% to 99.6%. Sequences come from RNA converted to cDNA by reverse transcription. CDR3 amplicons came from multiplex PCR with pooled V-gene forward and constant-region reverse primers. TCRdb reanalysed the multiplex PCR reads with CATT. This table has under 80,000 delta-chain clones, around 32% appearing once. This sequence joins TRDV1 and TRDJ1; TRDD3 matches 10 bases. The material sequenced was Vdelta1+ gamma-delta thymocytes from the thymus. This sample's subset: FACS-sorted CD3+ TCRalphabeta- TCRVdelta1+ TCRVdelta2- thymocytes. The source is a boy younger than two who had congenital heart surgery. CDR3 bases: TGTGCTCTTGGGGAAGAGGGGGGGGATACGGCTGCCACCGATAAACTCATCTTT. This sequence encodes CALGEEGGDTAATDKLIF.